This section outlines one TCR beta chain sequence together with its context. Ten or more counts support this clonotype. No antigen is known for it. One base away there is no much larger clone; base qualities are not given. Reading from cysteine to phenylalanine, the CDR3 counts 15 amino acids. Here the CDR3 DNA is all that survives: 45 bases in frame from base 1. The V and J ends are trimmed by 1 base and 7 bases, leaving 16 bases between them. CDR1 and CDR2, looked up from the germline V gene (reference sequence), are SEHNR and FQNEAQ. The data originate from a study of molecular identifiers for immune sequencing clone quantification (dated by TCRdb to 2017 to 2018). About the investigation overall: For a replicate experiment, the RNA from either approximately 20,000 or 100,000 naive CD8 T cells was divided into five aliquots, and four of those aliquots went on to sequencing. The study was a methods study using CD8 T cells to benchmark molecular-identifier clustering-based TCR repertoire sequencing (MIDCIRS) and TCR RNA copy counting.

Naive CD8 T cell libraries were made from roughly 18,000 to 920,000 sorted cells using 10%, 30% or 50% of purified RNA. Naive CD8 T cells, defined as CD8+CD4-CCR7+CD45RA+, were FACS-sorted into RLT Plus buffer on a BD FACSAria II. To test detection sensitivity, Jurkat RNA equal to ten TCR copies was added to samples of about 19,000-1,100,000 naive CD8 T cells. CD8 T cells were enriched with RosetteSep CD8+ T Cell Enrichment Cocktail and Ficoll-Paque, followed by ACK red cell lysis. The library was produced with PCR. Sequencing instrument: NextSeq 500. Bulk TCR libraries were made following a previously described method, with the TCR primers given in Table S5. Total RNA was purified with the Qiagen AllPrep DNA/RNA kit. Before analysis, reads from multiple sequencing runs of the same library were pooled. In the original analysis: Reads were retained only if the reads had an exact TCR constant sequence, and the retained reads were trimmed to 150 nt and grouped according to their 12-nt molecular barcodes. Within each barcode group, reads were sub-clustered at a 15% Levenshtein threshold, and quality-weighted consensus sequences were built per RNA molecule. Non-functional sequences were excluded, and lower-count sequences lying one edit away from another sequence were also excluded. Barcode sub-clusters with fewer than 20% of the maximum read count were removed, based on fitting two negative binomial distributions. The public reads were reanalyzed by TCRdb: fastp trimming at Q25, MiXCR alignment, in-frame beta chains only. Rows are combined by CDR3 protein, so each entry shows the most common genes and DNA. The V and J calls were determined by TCRdb, not by the authors. Here the sample has around 460,000 distinct CDR3 sequences; roughly 25% occur a single time. The biggest ten clones account for around 0.8% of the sample.

The full study reports these points: Highly expanded clone sizes could be underestimated because identical TCR molecules may share a barcode. Clones above 20 RNA copies held over 97% of molecules in CMV-specific effector cells but under 1% in naive cells. Without barcode sub-clustering, chimeric consensus sequences inflated TCR diversity; chimeras reached as high as 47%. Spiked-in Jurkat TCR RNA equivalent to a single cell was reported to be detectable even among 800,000 to 1,000,000 naive CD8 T cells. Modeling indicated around 3 TCR RNA copies recovered per cell, compared with 9.5 to 10 by digital PCR, which implies a capture efficiency of approximately 30%. Spiked-in Jurkat TCR RNA (about ten copies' worth), which is not part of the donor repertoire, was contained in the naive libraries.

This clonotype originated in a human donor in good health. Some libraries in this study had Jurkat cell RNA spiked in. The V gene is TRBV7-9 and the J gene is TRBJ1-1, and the D gene may be TRBD1, 6 bases matching. Sequencing used naive CD8+ T cells from blood, with Jurkat cell RNA spiked in. Per the publication, the cell subset or site label means: FACS-sorted CD8+CD4-CCR7+CD45RA+ naive T cells. The CDR3 is CASSLGQAALGEAFF. The DNA sequence is TGTGCCAGCAGCTTAGGACAGGCCGCGTTGGGTGAAGCTTTCTTT.